These 27 T cell receptor beta chains came from one sample sequenced in a study of blood T cell repertoires in COVID-19 (dated by TCRdb to about 2020). The library was prepared using the immunoSEQ multiplex PCR assay. TCRdb retrieved this table from immuneACCESS and kept in-frame rearrangements only. Not all clones are present; in checked studies, unresolved V genes account for under half, and no reason is known for the remainder. The sample table holds tens of thousands of clones, of which over 70% were seen once. The biggest ten clones account for around 32% of the sample. Specimen: peripheral blood. Receptor source: a human donor in a cohort sampled during active COVID-19.

In its sample, this clone was seen a few times. The chain combines TRBV3-1 (or the pseudogene TRBV3-2) with TRBJ1-4; no firm D call. Trimming pared 3 bases from V and 2 bases from J, leaving 7 bases between. The CDR3 runs to 14 residues. The germline V gene has CDR1 LGHDT and CDR2 YNNKEL (reference sequence). The CDR3 loop is CASSQGVTNEKLFF. The CDR3 nucleotides are TGTGCCAGCAGCCAGGGAGTGACTAATGAAAAACTGTTTTTT.

The rearrangement joins TRBV12-5 to TRBJ1-5; 9 bases fit TRBD1. After removal of 6 bases from V and 3 bases from J, the junction contained 6 bases not matched to a gene. CDR1 is LGHNT, CDR2 FRNRAP, per germline. The CDR3 loop spans 15 amino acids. The CDR3 bases are TGTGCTAGTGGGATGACAGGGGGGAACAATCAGCCCCAGCATTTT. The encoded protein is CASGMTGGNNQPQHF. Supplemented by reference TRBV12-5 and TRBJ1-5, the full variable domain reads DARVTQTPRHKVTEMGQEVTMRCQPILGHNTVFWYRQTMMQGLELLAYFRNRAPLDDSGMPKDRFSAEMPDATLATLKIQPSEPRDSAVYFCASGMTGGNNQPQHFGDGTRLSIL.

This clone was counted at least ten times. The chain couples TRBV6-6 to TRBJ1-2; no reliable D call. The CDR3 is 13 residues long. V dropped 6 bases and J dropped 1 base, with 9 bases sitting between them. Germline CDR1 MNHNY, CDR2 SVGAGI (reference sequence). This CDR3 reads CASREQINYGYTF. The CDR3 DNA is TGTGCCAGCAGGGAACAGATTAACTATGGCTACACCTTC.

J is TRBJ2-2 and V is TRBV10-3; 11 bases agree with TRBD1. This CDR3 is 16 amino acids long. V was clipped by 6 bases and J by 6 bases; unmatched bases: 9. Germline V gives CDR1 ENHRY, CDR2 SYGVKD. Here the CDR3 DNA reads TGTGCCATCAGCCGACTGGACAGGGGGCAGGCCGGGGAGCTGTTTTTT. It codes for CAISRLDRGQAGELFF.

The V gene is TRBV7-9, the J gene TRBJ1-2; 7 nucleotides agree with TRBD1. Germline lookup yields CDR1 SEHNR and CDR2 FQNEAQ (reference sequence). The CDR3 extends over 13 amino acids. After removal of 5 bases from V and 7 bases from J, the junction contained 7 bases not matched to a gene. CDR3 protein: CASSQDRVGGYTF. The DNA of the CDR3 is TGTGCCAGCAGCCAAGACAGGGTTGGTGGCTACACCTTC.

This clone was detected only once. The chain links TRBV12-5 to TRBJ1-1; D may be TRBD1 (6 bases). This CDR3 region has 13 residues. From germline, CDR1 is LGHNT and CDR2 FRNRAP. V was trimmed by 1 base and J by 10 bases, leaving 13 bases between them. The CDR3 is CASGLGKVGAAFF. CDR3 in DNA: TGTGCTAGTGGTTTGGGGAAGGTGGGGGCAGCTTTCTTT.

This chain connects TRBV25-1 to TRBJ2-5; possible D gene TRBD2, 5 bases. The V gene's germline CDR1 is MGHDK and CDR2 SYGVNS. V lost 5 bases and J lost 4, with 8 bases in between. This CDR3 is built from 12 residues. CDR3 loop: CASSRERETQYF. Written as DNA, the CDR3 is TGTGCCAGCAGTAGGGAGAGAGAGACCCAGTACTTC.

The chain uses TRBV19 and TRBJ2-1, with D maybe TRBD2 (5 bases). V lost 5 bases to trimming and J lost 2 bases, with 7 bases between them. Looked up from germline, CDR1 is LNHDA and CDR2 is SQIVND (reference sequence). The CDR3 extends over 13 amino acids. The CDR3 spells CASSLGTYNEQFF. The CDR3 bases are TGTGCCAGTAGTCTCGGGACCTACAATGAGCAGTTCTTC.

This chain joins TRBV24-1 and TRBJ2-5; TRBD1 is a possible D gene (5 bases). Per the germline V gene, CDR1 is KGHDR and CDR2 is SFDVKD. The CDR3 runs to 14 residues. Trimming cost V 2 bases and J 5 bases, with 11 bases left between them. The CDR3 here is CATSDSGRVETQYF. The CDR3 DNA sequence: TGTGCCACCAGTGATTCAGGCAGGGTGGAGACCCAGTACTTC.

The chain is built from TRBV21-1 and TRBJ1-2; the D call of TRBD1 is as the table states it, not checked on the DNA. TRBV21-1 is a known pseudogene. The CDR3 totals 14 residues. Here the CDR3 DNA reads TGTGCCAGCAGCATACGGACAGGGGTCTATGGCTACACCTTC. Its translation: CASSIRTGVYGYTF.

The J gene is TRBJ2-1, the V gene TRBV5-1; TRBD1 matches 9 bases. In germline, CDR1 is SGHRS, CDR2 YFSETQ. Trimming at V came to 4 bases and at J to 7 bases, leaving 3 bases not matched to a gene. The CDR3 has 13 residues. In DNA form, the CDR3 reads TGCGCCAGCAGCCCGGGGACAGGGAATGAGCAGTTCTTC. Protein product: CASSPGTGNEQFF.

This chain links TRBV19 with TRBJ2-1; 15 nucleotides agree with TRBD2. The junction had 4 bases not matched to a gene; V was cut back by 4 bases and J by 0 bases. Germline assignment: CDR1 LNHDA and CDR2 SQIVND (reference sequence). CDR3 size: 18 residues. The CDR3 region is CASSTGLAGGSSYNEQFF. CDR3 sequence (DNA): TGTGCCAGTAGTACCGGACTAGCGGGAGGGAGCTCCTACAATGAGCAGTTCTTC.

The J gene is TRBJ1-1, the V gene TRBV5-1; D unresolved. The CDR3 extends over 16 amino acids. Germline-derived CDR1 and CDR2 are SGHRS and YFSETQ. V lost 1 base, J lost 1 base, and 14 bases lay in between. CDR3 sequence reads: CASSLSLGDWNTEAFF. The CDR3, as DNA: TGCGCCAGCAGCTTGTCCCTCGGAGATTGGAACACTGAAGCTTTCTTT.

This chain links TRBV19 with TRBJ1-2; 7 positions agree with TRBD1. The CDR3 totals 13 residues. Trimming took 0 bases from V and 8 from J; bases not matched to a gene: 3. In germline, CDR1 is LNHDA, CDR2 SQIVND (reference sequence). CDR3 bases: TGTGCCAGTAGTATAGAACAGGGGAGCGGCTACACCTTC. The encoded protein is CASSIEQGSGYTF.

V gene TRBV14 combines with J gene TRBJ2-7, with D maybe TRBD1 (6 bases). V was pared by 3 bases and J by 1 base, with 13 bases between. Germline V CDR1 and CDR2: SGHDN, FVKESK. The CDR3 consists of 15 residues. CDR3 sequence: CASSQAQGPSYEQYF. CDR3 bases: TGTGCCAGCAGCCAGGCACAGGGTCCGTCCTACGAGCAGTACTTC.

The CDR3 here is CASSQDPDTEAFF. In nucleotides, the CDR3 is TGTGCCAGCAGCCAAGACCCGGACACTGAAGCTTTCTTT. The V and J genes are TRBV3-1 (or the pseudogene TRBV3-2) and TRBJ1-1; the D is unclear. V was clipped by 0 bases and J by 3 bases, with 5 bases between them. CDR1 and CDR2 (germline): LGHDT, YNNKEL (reference sequence). The CDR3 is 13 amino acids.

The chain uses TRBV14 and TRBJ2-1; D may be TRBD2 (6 bases). Germline V lookup: CDR1 SGHDN, CDR2 FVKESK. V was pared by 3 bases and J by 10 bases, with 10 bases between. CDR3 length equals 12 residues. The CDR3 coding sequence is TGTGCCAGCAGCCACCGGGACTTCGAGCAGTTCTTC. This codes for CASSHRDFEQFF.

This clone has just one count. The gene calls are TRBV3-1 (or the pseudogene TRBV3-2) and TRBJ1-2, with TRBD1 as a possible D gene (5 bases). The CDR3 consists of 15 residues. CDR1 is LGHDT, CDR2 YNNKEL, per germline (reference sequence). Trimming pared 0 bases from V and 6 bases from J, leaving 14 bases between. CDR3 sequence (DNA): TGTGCCAGCAGCCAAGATCGGTCGCAGGGTCATGGCTACACCTTC. As protein: CASSQDRSQGHGYTF.

The gene calls are TRBV7-9 and TRBJ2-7; perhaps TRBD1 as D (6 bases). Trimming removed 1 base at V and 6 bases at J, with 13 bases between. CDR1 and CDR2 from the germline V gene are SEHNR and FQNEAQ (reference sequence). CDR3 length: 14 amino acids. The CDR3 DNA follows: TGTGCCAGCAGCTTAGGAGGGGGAGTATTCGAGCAGTACTTC. It encodes CASSLGGGVFEQYF.

V gene TRBV27 combines with J gene TRBJ2-1, with D possibly being TRBD1 (6 bases). The V end was cut by 2 bases, the J end by 3 bases, with 11 bases between. CDR1 is MNHEY and CDR2 is SMNVEV in the germline V gene (reference sequence). The CDR3 is 15 residues long. CDR3 sequence: CASSLVQGVYNEQFF. Written as DNA, the CDR3 is TGTGCCAGCAGTTTAGTACAGGGTGTCTACAATGAGCAGTTCTTC.

V usage is TRBV20-1 and J usage is TRBJ2-4; 13 bases align to TRBD2. The J segment lost 8 bases and the V segment lost 3 bases, leaving 4 bases of the junction unmatched. CDR1 is DFQATT and CDR2 is SNEGSKA in the germline V gene (reference sequence). The CDR3 length is 14 residues. Here the CDR3 reads CSASRTSGSYIQYF. The CDR3 DNA reads TGCAGTGCTAGTAGGACTAGCGGGAGTTACATTCAGTACTTC.

The chain recombines TRBV5-5 with TRBJ1-3, with unresolved D. Germline V gene sequence: CDR1 SGHKS, CDR2 YYEKEE (reference sequence). The CDR3 extends over 14 amino acids. With 0 bases removed from V and 4 bases from J, the gap between germline ends came to 8 bases. The CDR3 here is CASSLVTGGNTIYF. The DNA of the CDR3 is TGTGCCAGCAGCTTGGTAACGGGAGGAAACACCATATATTTT.

The chain links TRBV7-9 to TRBJ2-5, with TRBD1 identical over 9 bases. Trimming took 5 bases from V and 3 from J; bases not matched to a gene: 7. Germline assignment: CDR1 SEHNR and CDR2 FQNEAQ (reference sequence). The CDR3 covers 15 residues. CDR3 coding DNA: TGTGCCAGCAGCCTGGGACAGGGAAGAGAAGAGACCCAGTACTTC. Its translation is CASSLGQGREETQYF.

The rearrangement joins TRBV28 to TRBJ2-3; TRBD2 agrees at 7 bases. Germline lookup yields CDR1 MDHEN and CDR2 SYDVKM. V lost 7 bases to trimming and J lost 1 base; unmatched junction nucleotides: 8. CDR3 size: 15 residues. CDR3 DNA: TGTGCCAGCACCCCAAGACTAGCCCGCACAGATACGCAGTATTTT. Its protein product is CASTPRLARTDTQYF.

This chain uses TRBV3-1 (or the pseudogene TRBV3-2) with TRBJ2-5, with 9 bases that match TRBD2. Germline V lookup: CDR1 LGHDT, CDR2 YNNKEL (reference sequence). V trimming: 5 bases; J trimming: 5 bases; junction bases outside the gene matches: 0. The CDR3 spans 12 residues. Here the CDR3 DNA reads TGTGCCAGCAGCGGACTAGCGGAGACCCAGTACTTC. Encoded protein: CASSGLAETQYF.

The chain carries TRBV5-1 and TRBJ2-3; TRBD1 aligns across 9 bases. With 0 bases clipped from V and 4 bases from J, the junction kept 0 bases outside the gene matches. Germline CDR1 SGHRS, CDR2 YFSETQ. The CDR3 sequence is 14 residues long. CDR3 DNA sequence: TGCGCCAGCAGCTTGGGACAGGGGGCAGATACGCAGTATTTT. Protein: CASSLGQGADTQYF.

This clone has more than one count but fewer than ten. The V gene is TRBV28, the J gene TRBJ1-3; maybe TRBD1 (5 bases). V dropped 3 bases and J dropped 0 bases, with 9 bases sitting between them. Germline values: CDR1 MDHEN, CDR2 SYDVKM. This CDR3 is 15 amino acids long. DNA for the CDR3: TGTGCCAGCAGTTTTCAGGGCGGCTCTGGAAACACCATATATTTT. Its protein product is CASSFQGGSGNTIYF.